This TCR beta chain appears in the sequencing data of a study of shared clonotypes between healthy human individuals. Sorted-subset replicate PCR reactions contained roughly 200 ng DNA, corresponding to roughly 29,000 T cell genomes. The repertoire was sequenced with immunoSEQ multiplex PCR; TCRdb's copy has only in-frame clones and lacks some. The sample lists some 2.1 million clones, roughly 93% occurring once. Study-level points and caveats: Clonotypes shared by all four sorted-subset donors had higher generation probabilities than non-shared clonotypes. The study generally estimated greater richness for naive than memory subsets.

Notes on this clone: As yet, its antigen is unknown.

CD45RO-negative cells were positively selected for CCR7, leaving out terminally differentiated effector memory CD45RA+ cells. The specimen was naive CD8+ T cells from PBMCs. The clonotype was recovered from a man younger than 35 in good health. Some clones in this sample may be carry-over from other donors' samples.

CDR3 residues: CASSPGVPSYNEQFF. In DNA form, the CDR3 reads TGTGCCAGCAGCCCCGGGGTGCCCTCCTACAATGAGCAGTTCTTC. The rearrangement joins TRBV27 to TRBJ2-1; D is perhaps TRBD2 (5 bases). V was cut by 6 bases and J by 0 bases, with 12 bases left in between. Germline V gene lookup returns CDR1 MNHEY and CDR2 SMNVEV (reference sequence). The CDR3 is 15 amino acids.